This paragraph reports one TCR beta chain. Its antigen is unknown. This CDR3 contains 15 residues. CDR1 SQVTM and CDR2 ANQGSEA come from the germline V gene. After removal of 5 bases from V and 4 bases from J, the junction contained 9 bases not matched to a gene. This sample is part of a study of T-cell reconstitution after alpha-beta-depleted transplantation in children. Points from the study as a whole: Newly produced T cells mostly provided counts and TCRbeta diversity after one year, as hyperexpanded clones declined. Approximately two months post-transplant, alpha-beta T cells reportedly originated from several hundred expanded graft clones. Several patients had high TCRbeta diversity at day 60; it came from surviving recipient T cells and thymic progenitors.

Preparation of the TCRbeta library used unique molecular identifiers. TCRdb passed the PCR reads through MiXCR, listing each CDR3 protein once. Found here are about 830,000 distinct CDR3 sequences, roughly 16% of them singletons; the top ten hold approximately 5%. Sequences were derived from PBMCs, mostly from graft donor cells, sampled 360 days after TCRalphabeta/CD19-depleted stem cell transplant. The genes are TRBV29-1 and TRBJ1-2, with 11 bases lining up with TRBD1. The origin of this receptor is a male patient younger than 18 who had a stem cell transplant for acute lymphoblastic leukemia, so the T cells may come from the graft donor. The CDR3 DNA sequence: TGCAGCGTTCAGTTGGGACAGGGGGTAGCCTATGGCTACACCTTC. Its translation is CSVQLGQGVAYGYTF.